This T cell receptor (beta chain) was captured by sequencing in a study of T-cell reconstitution after alpha-beta-depleted transplantation in children. Preparing the TCRbeta library involved the use of unique molecular identifiers. TCRdb recomputed calls from the PCR reads with MiXCR, one row per CDR3 protein. The profile covers 700,000 to 950,000 distinct CDR3 sequences, with 16% appearing a single time and around 5% taken by the ten largest. Trimming at V came to 0 bases and at J to 1 base, leaving 7 bases not matched to a gene. This CDR3 is built from 17 residues. In germline, CDR1 is MNHEY, CDR2 SMNVEV (reference sequence).

V usage is TRBV27 and J usage is TRBJ2-3; 7 nucleotides match TRBD1. The sample here was PBMCs, mostly from graft donor cells, taken 360 days after TCRalphabeta/CD19-depleted stem cell transplant. This sequence originates from a male patient aged 10 to 17 who had a stem cell transplant for acute lymphoblastic leukemia, so the T cells may come from the graft donor. Here the CDR3 reads CASSLSPTGWGTDTQYF. The CDR3 DNA follows: TGTGCCAGCAGTTTATCCCCGACAGGGTGGGGCACAGATACGCAGTATTTT.